The subject of this entry is one TCR beta chain. Its antigen is currently unknown. Using immunoSEQ multiplex PCR, the repertoire was profiled, and TCRdb retains in-frame clones only, with some absent. The top ten hold approximately 7% of the sample, which has tens of thousands of clones, more than 85% seen once. Trimming cost V 1 base and J 2 bases; bases outside gene matches: 0. The CDR3 is made up of 14 amino acids. The germline V gene has CDR1 SGHAT and CDR2 FQNNGV. These data belong to a study of OX40 agonist ivuxolimab in advanced cancers. General study points: Expanded clones tended on average to be more numerous among CD8+ T cells than CD4+.

The source was CD4+ or CD8+ T cells sorted from blood, collected in a trial of the OX40 agonist ivuxolimab. This TCR was recovered from an adult with an advanced solid tumor such as melanoma, head and neck, liver or kidney cancer. The chain uses TRBV11-2 and TRBJ1-2; 8 bases fit TRBD1. The CDR3 sequence is CASSLGTGNYGYTF. CDR3 coding DNA: TGTGCCAGCAGCTTAGGGACAGGGAACTATGGCTACACCTTC.